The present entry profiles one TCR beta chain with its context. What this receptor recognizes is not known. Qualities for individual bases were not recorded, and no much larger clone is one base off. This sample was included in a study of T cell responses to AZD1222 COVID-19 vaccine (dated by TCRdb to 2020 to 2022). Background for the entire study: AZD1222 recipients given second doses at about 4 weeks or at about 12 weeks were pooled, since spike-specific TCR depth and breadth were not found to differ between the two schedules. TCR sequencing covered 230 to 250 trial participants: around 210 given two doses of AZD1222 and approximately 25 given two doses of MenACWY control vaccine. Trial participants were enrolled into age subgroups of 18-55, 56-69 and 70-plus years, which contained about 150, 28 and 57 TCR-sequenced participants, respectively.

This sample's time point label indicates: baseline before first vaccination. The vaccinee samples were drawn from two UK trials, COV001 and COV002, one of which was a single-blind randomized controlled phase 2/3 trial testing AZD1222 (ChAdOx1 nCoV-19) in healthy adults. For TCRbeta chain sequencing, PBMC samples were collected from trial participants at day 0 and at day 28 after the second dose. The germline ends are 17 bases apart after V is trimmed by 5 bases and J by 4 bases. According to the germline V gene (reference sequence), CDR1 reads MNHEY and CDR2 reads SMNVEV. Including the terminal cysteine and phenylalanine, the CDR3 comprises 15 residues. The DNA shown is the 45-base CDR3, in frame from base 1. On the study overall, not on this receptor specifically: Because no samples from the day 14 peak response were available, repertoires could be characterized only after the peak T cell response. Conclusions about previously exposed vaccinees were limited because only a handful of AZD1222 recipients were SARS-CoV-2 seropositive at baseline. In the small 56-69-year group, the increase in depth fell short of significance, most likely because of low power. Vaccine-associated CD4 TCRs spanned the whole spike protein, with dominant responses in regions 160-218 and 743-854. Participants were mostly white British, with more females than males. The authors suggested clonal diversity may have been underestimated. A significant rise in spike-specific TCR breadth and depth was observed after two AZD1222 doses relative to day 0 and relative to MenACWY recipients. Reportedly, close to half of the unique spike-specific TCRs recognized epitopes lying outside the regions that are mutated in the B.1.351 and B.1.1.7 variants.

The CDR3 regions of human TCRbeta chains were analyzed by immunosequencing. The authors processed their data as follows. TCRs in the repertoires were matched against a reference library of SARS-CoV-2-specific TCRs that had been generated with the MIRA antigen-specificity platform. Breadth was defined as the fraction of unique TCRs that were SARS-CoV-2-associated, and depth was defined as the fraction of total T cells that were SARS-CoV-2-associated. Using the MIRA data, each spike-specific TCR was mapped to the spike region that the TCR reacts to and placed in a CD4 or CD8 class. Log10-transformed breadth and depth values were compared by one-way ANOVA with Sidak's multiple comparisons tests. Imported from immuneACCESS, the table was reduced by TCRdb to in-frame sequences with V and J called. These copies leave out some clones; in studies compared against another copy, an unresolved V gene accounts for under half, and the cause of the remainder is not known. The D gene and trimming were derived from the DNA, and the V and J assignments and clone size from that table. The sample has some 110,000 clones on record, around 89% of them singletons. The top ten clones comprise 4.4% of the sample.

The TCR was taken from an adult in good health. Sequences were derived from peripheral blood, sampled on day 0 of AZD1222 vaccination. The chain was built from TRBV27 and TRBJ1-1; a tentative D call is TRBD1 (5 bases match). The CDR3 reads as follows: CASSPPGAGGTEAFF. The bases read TGTGCCAGCAGTCCCCCCGGGGCGGGGGGCACTGAAGCTTTCTTT.